This passage covers 22 T cell receptor beta chains from one sample sequenced in a study of T-cell reconstitution after alpha-beta-depleted transplantation in children. Molecular barcoding with unique molecular identifiers was used for the TCRbeta library. TCRdb passed the PCR reads through MiXCR, listing each CDR3 protein once. The sample holds about a million distinct CDR3 sequences, about 26% seen once. The sample here was PBMCs, mostly from graft donor cells, taken 360 days after TCRalphabeta/CD19-depleted stem cell transplant. Receptor source: a boy less than two years old who had a stem cell transplant for SCID, so the T cells may come from the graft donor.

The table lists this clonotype with a few counts. The chain is built from TRBV7-8 and TRBJ1-5, with D unresolved. The CDR3 loop spans 15 amino acids. Germline CDR1 SGHVS, CDR2 FQNEAQ. V was clipped by 1 base and J by 4 bases, with 11 bases between them. CDR3 in amino acids: CASSLGRANNQPQHF. Written as DNA, the CDR3 is TGTGCCAGCAGCTTAGGGCGGGCAAATAATCAGCCCCAGCATTTT. Full variable domain (rest looked up from reference TRBV7-8 and TRBJ1-5): GAGVSQSPRYKVAKRGQDVALRCDPISGHVSLFWYQQALGQGPEFLTYFQNEAQLDKSGLPSDRFFAERPEGSVSTLKIQRTQQEDSAVYLCASSLGRANNQPQHFGDGTRLSIL.

This clonotype came up a few times. The chain has TRBV7-3 and TRBJ2-1; no reliable D call. There are 13 residues in the CDR3. The ends were cut back, 6 bases at V and 7 bases at J, with 13 bases in the middle. Germline loops: CDR1 SGHTA, CDR2 FQGTGA. The CDR3 loop is CASSESDDNEQFF. CDR3 bases: TGTGCCAGCAGTGAATCCGATGATAATGAGCAGTTCTTC.

The chain carries TRBV10-2 and TRBJ1-5; D is undetermined. Trimming stripped 7 bases from V and 0 bases from J, with 7 bases between. CDR1 and CDR2 from the germline V gene are WSHSY and SAAADI. This CDR3 comprises 13 residues. CDR3 DNA sequence: TGCGCCAGCACCCAGAGTAGCAATCAGCCCCAGCATTTT. Translating it yields CASTQSSNQPQHF.

The chain couples TRBV29-1 to TRBJ2-1, with unresolved D. In germline, CDR1 is SQVTM, CDR2 ANQGSEA. The CDR3 runs 13 residues. Trimming took 4 bases from V and 2 from J, leaving 9 bases between them. The CDR3 region is CSVAETAYNEQFF. The CDR3 nucleotides read TGCAGCGTTGCTGAGACGGCCTACAATGAGCAGTTCTTC.

This clonotype was recorded a few times. This rearrangement joins TRBV7-9 to TRBJ1-4; D call uncertain. With 3 bases removed from V and 3 bases from J, the gap between germline ends came to 11 bases. Germline V gene data show CDR1 as SEHNR and CDR2 as FQNEAQ (reference sequence). The CDR3 sequence is 15 residues long. As DNA, the CDR3 is TGTGCCAGCAGCTTTGACCCAGCCTCTAATGAAAAACTGTTTTTT. Translation: CASSFDPASNEKLFF.

The gene calls are TRBV29-1 and TRBJ1-1, with D unclear. In germline, CDR1 is SQVTM, CDR2 ANQGSEA. The CDR3 is 13 amino acids. V was pared by 3 bases and J by 2 bases, with 10 bases between. CDR3 nucleotides: TGCAGCGTTGAGCCGTACCGAAACACTGAAGCTTTCTTT. It is translated as CSVEPYRNTEAFF.

A few counts support this clonotype. The chain is built from TRBV29-1 and TRBJ2-7, with a tentative D call TRBD1 (5 bases). This CDR3 spans 12 amino acids. CDR1 and CDR2 (germline): SQVTM, ANQGSEA. V lost 0 bases to trimming and J lost 3 bases, with 6 bases between them. The DNA of the CDR3 is TGCAGCGTTGAAGATCAGGGCTACGAGCAGTACTTC. Protein: CSVEDQGYEQYF.

This clonotype was observed a single time. The J gene is TRBJ2-1, the V gene TRBV4-1; 8 positions match TRBD2. J was trimmed by 4 bases and V by 1 base; bases with no gene match: 9. The CDR3 sequence is 17 residues long. Germline V gene data show CDR1 as MGHRA and CDR2 as YSYEKL. The CDR3 DNA follows: TGCGCCAGCAGCCAAGGAGAGGGAACTAGCGGATACAATGAGCAGTTCTTC. Protein product: CASSQGEGTSGYNEQFF.

This clonotype was counted at least ten times. This chain links TRBV27 with TRBJ2-7; 8 nucleotides match TRBD2. Germline V CDR1 and CDR2: MNHEY, SMNVEV (reference sequence). V lost 2 bases, J lost 6 bases, and 6 bases stayed unmatched. The CDR3 spans 14 residues. CDR3 bases: TGTGCCAGCAGTTTAGGCGGGGGGCCCCTCGAGCAGTACTTC. It translates to CASSLGGGPLEQYF.

V gene TRBV29-1 combines with J gene TRBJ2-1; the D gene is possibly TRBD2 (6 bases). The CDR3 has 10 amino acids. The germline CDR1 and CDR2 sequences are SQVTM and ANQGSEA. V dropped 5 bases and J dropped 9 bases, with 8 bases sitting between them. The CDR3 DNA reads as TGCAGCGTTTATAGCGGTGAGCAGTTCTTC. Translating gives CSVYSGEQFF.

The CDR3 DNA is TGTGCCAGCAGCGTACGGACTAGCTGGTTCGAAAGGACAGATACGCAGTATTTT. This gives the protein CASSVRTSWFERTDTQYF. This rearrangement joins TRBV9 to TRBJ2-3, with TRBD2 matching over 8 bases. This CDR3 spans 18 amino acids. Germline V gives CDR1 SGDLS, CDR2 YYNGEE. V shed 1 base and J 3 bases; nucleotides not matched to a gene: 13.

The chain joins TRBV29-1 to TRBJ1-2; D is ambiguous. V gave up 5 bases and J gave up 6 bases, with 16 bases separating them. CDR1 and CDR2 from the germline V gene are SQVTM and ANQGSEA. This CDR3 spans 13 amino acids. This chain's CDR3 is CSVWPQPDNGYTF. The CDR3, as DNA: TGCAGCGTTTGGCCCCAACCAGATAATGGCTACACCTTC.

In this sample, this clonotype turned up a few times. The chain joins TRBV12-3 or TRBV12-4 to TRBJ1-1; 12 bases map to TRBD1. Trimming took 2 bases from V and 4 from J; bases not matched to a gene: 11. The CDR3 has 18 amino acids. The CDR3 DNA sequence: TGTGCCAGCAGTTTATTGTGGGACAGGGGGCTCCGGGGCACTGAAGCTTTCTTT. Translated, it gives CASSLLWDRGLRGTEAFF.

This clonotype occurred a few times. The rearrangement joins TRBV20-1 to TRBJ2-2; a weak D match, TRBD1 (5 bases). V lost 6 bases to trimming and J lost 4 bases, with 12 bases between them. The CDR3 spans 13 residues. Germline lookup yields CDR1 DFQATT and CDR2 SNEGSKA (reference sequence). This chain's CDR3 is CSARESFTGELFF. As DNA, the CDR3 is TGCAGTGCCAGGGAATCCTTCACCGGGGAGCTGTTTTTT.

This clonotype was counted ten times or more. The V gene is TRBV27, the J gene TRBJ2-1, with unresolved D. Trimming cost V 6 bases and J 2 bases, with 11 bases left between them. Germline loops: CDR1 MNHEY, CDR2 SMNVEV (reference sequence). The CDR3 is 14 residues long. CDR3 DNA: TGTGCCAGCAGCCTAAGATCCCCCTACAATGAGCAGTTCTTC. Amino acids: CASSLRSPYNEQFF.

The J gene is TRBJ2-7, the V gene TRBV5-1, with D perhaps TRBD2 (5 bases). V lost 2 bases and J lost 2, with 11 bases in between. The CDR3 sequence is 14 residues long. CDR1 SGHRS and CDR2 YFSETQ come from the germline V gene. In nucleotides, the CDR3 is TGCGCCAGCAGCTTCCGGGAACCCACCTACGAGCAGTACTTC. Translation gives CASSFREPTYEQYF.

Only a few counts were recorded for this clonotype. This rearrangement joins TRBV20-1 to TRBJ2-2, with D tentatively TRBD1 or TRBD2 (5 bases each). The germline CDR1 and CDR2 sequences are DFQATT and SNEGSKA (reference sequence). V was cut by 3 bases and J by 5 bases, with 10 bases left in between. The length of the CDR3 is 13 residues. The CDR3 loop reads CSASPGTTGELFF. CDR3 coding DNA: TGCAGTGCTAGTCCAGGGACGACCGGGGAGCTGTTTTTT.

The chain links TRBV12-3 or TRBV12-4 to TRBJ2-7; tentative D call: TRBD1 (6 bases). With 6 bases removed from V and 3 bases from J, the gap between germline ends came to 15 bases. This CDR3 has 14 residues. The CDR3 bases are TGTGCCAGCAGCCGAGACGGACAGATCTACGAGCAGTACTTC. It encodes CASSRDGQIYEQYF.

The J gene is TRBJ2-2, the V gene TRBV4-1; maybe TRBD1 (5 bases). The CDR3 covers 17 residues. Trimming shortened V by 3 bases and J by 2 bases, and 16 bases separated the two germline ends. Per germline, CDR1 MGHRA and CDR2 YSYEKL. The CDR3 is CASSQPRGRDNTGELFF. The CDR3 bases are TGCGCCAGCAGCCAGCCGCGAGGCAGGGATAACACCGGGGAGCTGTTTTTT.

This clonotype has more than one count but fewer than ten. The gene calls are TRBV29-1 and TRBJ2-5, with TRBD1 as a possible D gene (6 bases). The CDR3 runs 12 residues. Germline V lookup: CDR1 SQVTM, CDR2 ANQGSEA. The V end was cut by 6 bases, the J end by 2 bases, with 10 bases between. The CDR3 coding sequence is TGCAGCGTCAACAGGGCTCAAGAGACCCAGTACTTC. Its translation is CSVNRAQETQYF.

This clonotype has just a few counts. This chain uses TRBV27 with TRBJ2-7, with 7 positions matching TRBD1. The CDR3 totals 15 residues. Germline trimming cut 0 bases from V and 4 bases from J; bases unmatched to any gene: 6. From germline, CDR1 is MNHEY and CDR2 SMNVEV (reference sequence). The CDR3 region is CASSLSGGHGYEQYF. In DNA form, the CDR3 reads TGTGCCAGCAGTTTATCAGGGGGCCATGGGTACGAGCAGTACTTC.

This clonotype was seen many times. The genes are TRBV7-9 and TRBJ1-5; D is uncertain. V was cut by 1 base and J by 4 bases, with 5 bases left in between. Germline V gene sequence: CDR1 SEHNR, CDR2 FQNEAQ (reference sequence). The CDR3 runs 13 residues. CDR3 amino acids: CASSLGENQPQHF. In nucleotides, the CDR3 is TGTGCCAGCAGCTTAGGGGAAAATCAGCCCCAGCATTTT.